This record looks at one T cell receptor (beta chain) sequence and its context. Other DNA variants within this sample encode the same CDR3. This entry belongs to a study of T cell clonotyping in hematopoietic cell transplantation. The germline V gene encodes CDR1 MDHEN and CDR2 SYDVKM. The CDR3 spans 11 residues. Trimming shortened V by 1 base and J by 7 bases, and 5 bases separated the two germline ends. Assay: immunoSEQ multiplex PCR; the TCRdb copy retains only in-frame clones and omits some. This table holds nearly 70,000 clones, just under 95% found once. The V call is TRBV28, the J call TRBJ2-7, with D unresolved. The sequence came from a man over 45 in good health. Some clones in this sample may be carry-over from other donors' samples. The sequenced sample was peripheral blood mononuclear cells. CDR3: CASSLSREQYF. The CDR3 nucleotides read TGTGCCAGCAGTTTATCACGGGAGCAGTACTTC.